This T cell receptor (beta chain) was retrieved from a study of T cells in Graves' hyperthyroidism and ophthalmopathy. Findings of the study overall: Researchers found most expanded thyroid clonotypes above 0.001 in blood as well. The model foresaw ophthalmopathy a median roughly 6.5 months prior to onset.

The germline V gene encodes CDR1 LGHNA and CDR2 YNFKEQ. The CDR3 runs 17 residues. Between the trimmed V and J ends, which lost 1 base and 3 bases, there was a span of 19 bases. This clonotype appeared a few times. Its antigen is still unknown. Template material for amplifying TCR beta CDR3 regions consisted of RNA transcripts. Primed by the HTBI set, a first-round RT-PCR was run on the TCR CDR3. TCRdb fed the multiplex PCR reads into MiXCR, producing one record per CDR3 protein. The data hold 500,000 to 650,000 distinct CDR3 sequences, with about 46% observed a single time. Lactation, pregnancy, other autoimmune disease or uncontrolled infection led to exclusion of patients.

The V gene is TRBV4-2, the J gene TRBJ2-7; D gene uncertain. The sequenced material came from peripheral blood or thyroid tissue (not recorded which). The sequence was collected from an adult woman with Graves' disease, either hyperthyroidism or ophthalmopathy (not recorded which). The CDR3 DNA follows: TGTGCCAGCAGCCAAGTTCCGAAGGCATCTACGTACTACGAGCAGTACTTC. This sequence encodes CASSQVPKASTYYEQYF.